Here is one TCR beta chain with its context. The source of the sample is a study of T cells in Graves' hyperthyroidism and ophthalmopathy. Study as a whole: Peripheral blood was acquired at first diagnosis, ahead of any therapy whatsoever.

Hyperthyroidism patients were newly diagnosed, had disease duration under 2 months, and were aged 18 to 65 years. It was over 9.5 ml of fresh peripheral blood that supplied the PBMCs. The source material, RNA transcripts, was used to amplify TCR beta CDR3 regions. HTBI primers were the set used in a first-round RT-PCR of the TCR CDR3. TCRdb fed the multiplex PCR reads into MiXCR, producing one record per CDR3 protein. The table lists 650,000 to 700,000 distinct CDR3 sequences, 17% of them singletons. The CDR3 consists of 14 residues. With 5 bases clipped from V and 6 bases from J, the junction kept 10 bases outside the gene matches. Germline V gene lookup returns CDR1 SEHNR and CDR2 FQNEAQ (reference sequence).

The receptor's source is a man between 50 and 59 years old with Graves' hyperthyroidism. The rearrangement joins TRBV7-9 to TRBJ2-7; TRBD2 agrees at 7 bases. Sequencing was performed on blood. The CDR3 protein is CASSPRTSSGEQYF. CDR3 nucleotides: TGTGCCAGCAGCCCGAGGACTAGTTCCGGCGAGCAGTACTTC.